The next 20 T cell receptor beta chains were all read from a single sample in a study of T cells in localized non-small cell lung cancer. TCRdb's table, derived via immunoSEQ multiplex PCR, lists solely in-frame clones and lacks some. The sample gives around 41,000 clones, about 86% of which show up once; 5.5% to 6.5% is in the top ten. The source was peripheral blood, collected before any cancer treatment. Receptors originate from a man aged 35 to 69 with stage I lung adenocarcinoma.

The chain recombines TRBV28 with TRBJ2-1; 7 positions agree with TRBD2. V trimming: 7 bases; J trimming: 5 bases; junction bases outside the gene matches: 11. The germline gives CDR1 MDHEN, CDR2 SYDVKM. This CDR3 is built from 15 residues. The CDR3 sequence: CASTLSGIGHNEQFF. The CDR3 nucleotides read TGTGCCAGCACCCTGAGCGGGATAGGCCACAATGAGCAGTTCTTC.

This clone was observed a few times. The chain carries TRBV28 and TRBJ2-1, with D unclear. The CDR3 has 10 amino acids. Trimming shortened V by 8 bases and J by 10 bases, and 9 bases separated the two germline ends. The germline gives CDR1 MDHEN, CDR2 SYDVKM. The CDR3 spells CASSYGEQFF. Here the CDR3 DNA reads TGTGCCAGCTCTTACGGGGAGCAGTTCTTC.

The J gene is TRBJ2-5, the V gene TRBV7-3; D is undetermined. V dropped 7 bases and J dropped 5 bases, with 20 bases sitting between them. Germline CDR1 is SGHTA and CDR2 is FQGTGA. The CDR3 length is 15 residues. The CDR3 here is CASTSQPGRWETQYF. The DNA for the CDR3 is TGTGCCAGCACCTCCCAGCCCGGTCGGTGGGAGACCCAGTACTTC.

This clone was counted between two and nine times. The chain employs TRBV7-2 and TRBJ2-5, with D perhaps TRBD1 (5 bases). V shed 2 bases and J shed 3 bases, with 10 bases lying between them. The germline CDR1 and CDR2 sequences are SGHTA and FQGNSA. CDR3 length: 14 residues. The CDR3 loop is CASSLMQGKETQYF. The CDR3 coding sequence is TGTGCCAGCAGCTTAATGCAGGGAAAAGAGACCCAGTACTTC. The whole variable domain, filled in from reference TRBV7-2 and TRBJ2-5, reads GAGVSQSPSNKVTEKGKDVELRCDPISGHTALYWYRQSLGQGLEFLIYFQGNSAPDKSGLPSDRFSAERTGGSVSTLTIQRTQQEDSAVYLCASSLMQGKETQYFGPGTRLLVL.

CDR3 amino acids: CASTLFGDRPYEQYF. The CDR3 region has the DNA TGTGCCAGCACCCTATTCGGGGATCGCCCCTACGAGCAGTACTTC. The rearrangement uses TRBV7-9 and TRBJ2-7, with a weak D call TRBD2 (5 bases). The CDR3 is 15 residues long. The ends were cut back, 7 bases at V and 2 bases at J, with 18 bases in the middle. Germline V gives CDR1 SEHNR, CDR2 FQNEAQ (reference sequence).

The chain uses TRBV4-3 and TRBJ1-2; no clear D. The CDR3 totals 13 residues. Germline CDR1 is LGHNA and CDR2 is YSLEER. Trimming took 0 bases from V and 7 from J, leaving 9 bases between them. CDR3 coding DNA: TGCGCCAGCAGCCAAGAAATGCGTGGTGGCTACACCTTC. This encodes CASSQEMRGGYTF.

This clone showed up just a few times. The same CDR3 arises from other DNA sequences in this sample as well. This chain links TRBV7-3 with TRBJ2-2; D ambiguous. The germline V gene has CDR1 SGHTA and CDR2 FQGTGA. The CDR3 has 13 residues. V lost 5 bases and J 2 bases, leaving 6 bases between the germline ends. The CDR3 region has the DNA TGTGCCAGCAGCCCCCAAAACACCGGGGAGCTGTTTTTT. Protein sequence: CASSPQNTGELFF.

This rearrangement joins TRBV19 to TRBJ1-1; perhaps TRBD1 as D (5 bases). This CDR3 spans 14 amino acids. Germline V gene sequence: CDR1 LNHDA, CDR2 SQIVND (reference sequence). The V and J ends lost 0 bases and 7 bases respectively, with 12 bases between them. The CDR3 DNA follows: TGTGCCAGTAGTATAGATCAAAGGAGGGGTGAAGCTTTCTTT. It specifies CASSIDQRRGEAFF.

The chain employs TRBV7-6 and TRBJ2-3; TRBD2 might be the D (5 bases). This CDR3 has 14 amino acids. The germline CDR1 and CDR2 sequences are SGHVS and FNYEAQ. V was cut by 2 bases and J by 2 bases, with 8 bases left in between. The CDR3 spells CASSLRLPTDTQYF. In DNA form, the CDR3 reads TGTGCCAGCAGCTTAAGACTACCCACAGATACGCAGTATTTT.

The chain is built from TRBV10-3 and TRBJ2-7; the match to TRBD1 covers 8 bases. This CDR3 spans 14 amino acids. Germline CDR1 is ENHRY and CDR2 is SYGVKD. The ends lost 3 bases at V and 4 bases at J; junction bases unmatched: 5. The CDR3 loop is CAISDYRGRYEQYF. The CDR3 region has the DNA TGTGCCATCAGTGACTACAGGGGGAGGTACGAGCAGTACTTC.

The chain joins TRBV2 to TRBJ1-4, with 7 bases that match TRBD1. This CDR3 is built from 13 residues. Germline CDR1 and CDR2: SNHLY and FYNNEI. The CDR3 protein is CAVGGTAREKLFF. CDR3 nucleotides: TGTGCAGTGGGGGGGACAGCACGGGAAAAACTGTTTTTT.

This clone was recorded once. This sequence joins TRBV2 and TRBJ2-2, with D uncertain. Deletions cut 1 base from V and 3 bases from J, with 6 bases between. CDR1 is SNHLY and CDR2 is FYNNEI in the germline V gene. This CDR3 spans 14 amino acids. In nucleotides, the CDR3 is TGTGCCAGCAGTGAAGATGAGTACACCGGGGAGCTGTTTTTT. Translating gives CASSEDEYTGELFF.

The chain couples TRBV30 to TRBJ1-4, with D tentatively TRBD1 (5 bases). This CDR3 is built from 14 residues. The V end lost 0 bases, the J end lost 4 bases, and 9 bases lay between the germline ends. Germline CDR1 GTSNPN, CDR2 SVGIG (reference sequence). This CDR3 is CAWSVRGINEKLFF. CDR3 coding DNA: TGTGCCTGGAGTGTAAGGGGAATTAATGAAAAACTGTTTTTT. Full variable domain (missing parts from reference TRBV30 and TRBJ1-4): SQTIHQWPATLVQPVGSPLSLECTVEGTSNPNLYWYRQAAGRGLQLLFYSVGIGQISSEVPQNLSASRPQDRQFILSSKKLLLSDSGFYLCAWSVRGINEKLFFGSGTQLSVL.

The V call is TRBV10-3, the J call TRBJ2-1; 9 positions agree with TRBD2. Germline-derived CDR1 and CDR2 are ENHRY and SYGVKD. Trimming cost V 6 bases and J 4 bases; bases outside gene matches: 7. This CDR3 region has 15 residues. CDR3 DNA: TGTGCCATCAGCCCTAGCGGGGAGAGTTACAATGAGCAGTTCTTC. Amino acids: CAISPSGESYNEQFF.

CDR3: CASSQWGAGGTDTQYF. DNA for the CDR3: TGCGCCAGCAGCCAATGGGGGGCGGGAGGCACAGATACGCAGTATTTT. V and J are TRBV4-1 and TRBJ2-3; TRBD2 is a possible D gene (7 bases). CDR1 and CDR2 from the germline V gene are MGHRA and YSYEKL. V was pared by 2 bases and J by 1 base, with 13 bases between. CDR3 size: 16 residues.

The CDR3 bases are TGTGCCAGCTCGCTGCCCGGGGTTAACTATGGCTACACCTTC. Its protein is CASSLPGVNYGYTF. V is TRBV18 and J is TRBJ1-2; D is ambiguous. The CDR3 loop spans 14 amino acids. Trimming took off 6 bases at V and 1 base at J, with 12 bases between the two ends. Looked up from germline, CDR1 is KGHSH and CDR2 is LQKENI.

The chain has TRBV4-3 and TRBJ1-4; D not resolved. V was clipped by 0 bases and J by 6 bases, with 5 bases between them. CDR1 is LGHNA and CDR2 is YSLEER in the germline V gene. The CDR3 contains 13 residues. CDR3 sequence reads: CASSQDRYEKLFF. CDR3 DNA: TGCGCCAGCAGCCAAGATCGGTATGAAAAACTGTTTTTT.

This chain links TRBV6-5 with TRBJ1-1, with TRBD1 as a possible D gene (6 bases). This CDR3 has 14 residues. Trimming removed 6 bases from V and 1 base from J, with 12 bases in between. Germline loops: CDR1 MNHEY, CDR2 SVGAGI. CDR3 region: CASSPVRGNTEAFF. Written as DNA, the CDR3 is TGTGCCAGCAGCCCAGTCAGGGGGAACACTGAAGCTTTCTTT.

The chain recombines TRBV5-1 with TRBJ1-5; D ambiguous. Trimming took off 0 bases at V and 6 bases at J, with 13 bases between the two ends. The CDR3 extends over 15 amino acids. Per germline, CDR1 SGHRS and CDR2 YFSETQ. The CDR3 loop is CASSLDGNGVQPQHF. The CDR3 DNA follows: TGCGCCAGCAGCTTGGACGGTAACGGGGTTCAGCCCCAGCATTTT.

The J gene is TRBJ1-1, the V gene TRBV27; the match to TRBD1 covers 8 bases. Per the germline V gene, CDR1 is MNHEY and CDR2 is SMNVEV (reference sequence). The CDR3 covers 14 residues. V was clipped by 6 bases and J by 2 bases; unmatched bases: 5. CDR3 in amino acids: CASRRQGPNTEAFF. The DNA of the CDR3 is TGTGCCAGCAGACGACAGGGGCCCAACACTGAAGCTTTCTTT.